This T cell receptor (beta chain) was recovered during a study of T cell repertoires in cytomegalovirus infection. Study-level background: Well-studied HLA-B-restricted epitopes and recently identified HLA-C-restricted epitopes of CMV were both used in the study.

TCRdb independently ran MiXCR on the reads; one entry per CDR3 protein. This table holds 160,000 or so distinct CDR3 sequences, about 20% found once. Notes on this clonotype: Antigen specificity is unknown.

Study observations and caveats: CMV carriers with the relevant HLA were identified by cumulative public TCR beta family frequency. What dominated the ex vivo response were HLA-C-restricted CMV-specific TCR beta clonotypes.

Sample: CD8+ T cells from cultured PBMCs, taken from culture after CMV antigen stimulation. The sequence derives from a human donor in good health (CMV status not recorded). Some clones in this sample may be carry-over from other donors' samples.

CDR3 DNA sequence: TGTGCCAGCAGTTTACGGGACAGATATAGCAATCAGCCCCAGCATTTT. Translating it yields CASSLRDRYSNQPQHF. The V gene is TRBV12-3 or TRBV12-4, the J gene TRBJ1-5; 7 bases are a match to TRBD1. The V and J ends lost 2 bases and 0 bases, in that order; junction bases with no gene match: 4. This CDR3 is 16 amino acids long.